This TCR beta chain appears in the sequencing data of a study of vaccination effects on CD4 cells after COVID-19. Broader study findings: Convalescents' post-vaccine spike-reactive clones were mainly new, vaccine-induced.

TCRdb's table, derived via immunoSEQ multiplex PCR, lists solely in-frame clones and lacks some. The sample lists 26,000 or so clones, about 80% occurring once. V lost 4 bases and J lost 0; bases outside the gene matches: 21. The germline V gene has CDR1 SGHVS and CDR2 FNYEAQ. The CDR3 is 21 residues long. In regard to this clone: What it binds is unknown.

The ViraFEST assay expanded antigen-specific CD4+ T cells with viral peptide pools before sequencing. After around 10 days in culture, the CD4+ T cells were isolated. PCR confirmed that the person was infected with SARS-CoV-2 between March and December 2020. Every well housed two million PBMC, which grew in culture alongside around 9.9 IU/ml IL-2 and around 9.8 ug/ml peptides. The rearrangement joins TRBV7-6 to TRBJ2-4; TRBD1 agrees at 7 bases. The sample in question was CD4+ T cells from PBMCs cultured with HCoV-NL63 spike peptides, obtained before COVID-19 vaccination. The TCR comes from a human donor who had a prior SARS-CoV-2 infection. The CDR3 bases are TGTGCCAGCAGCTCCGCCCCCCCCGCTATGACAGGGCATATAGCCAAAAACATTCAGTACTTC. This gives the protein CASSSAPPAMTGHIAKNIQYF. Supplemented by reference TRBV7-6 and TRBJ2-4, the full variable domain reads GAGVSQSPRYKVTKRGQDVALRCDPISGHVSLYWYRQALGQGPEFLTYFNYEAQQDKSGLPNDRFSAERPEGSISTLTIQRTEQRDSAMYRCASSSAPPAMTGHIAKNIQYFGAGTRLSVL.